The 5 T cell receptor beta chains in this list originate from one sample, sequenced in a study of CD8 T cells in ankylosing spondylitis. Findings and limits, study-wide: Ankylosing spondylitis blood appeared to carry a characteristic TCR beta motif of several highly homologous variants.

TCRdb itself ran the 5' RACE reads through MiXCR, one entry per CDR3 protein. The sample has 500,000 to 550,000 distinct CDR3 sequences, 10% to 15% seen once; the top ten hold approximately 7%. These receptors' targets are unknown. Sequenced input: blood, either unsorted or a sorted T cell fraction (not recorded which). The receptors here all came from a male donor with ankylosing spondylitis.

This clonotype was seen a handful of times. The V and J genes are TRBV12-3 or TRBV12-4 and TRBJ1-6, with D maybe TRBD1 (5 bases). CDR3 length: 13 amino acids. V lost 6 bases and J lost 10, with 13 bases in between. The chain's CDR3 is CASSSGLRSPLHF. The CDR3 DNA reads as TGTGCCAGCAGCTCAGGGCTTCGGTCACCCCTCCACTTT.

This clonotype has a handful of counts. V and J are TRBV4-2 and TRBJ1-1; weak D call: TRBD1 (6 bases). CDR3 length equals 14 residues. The germline CDR1 and CDR2 sequences are LGHNA and YNFKEQ. V was trimmed by 3 bases and J by 4 bases, leaving 12 bases between them. The CDR3 is CASSQRRGFTEAFF. The CDR3 nucleotides read TGTGCCAGCAGCCAGAGAAGGGGGTTCACTGAAGCTTTCTTT.

The chain combines TRBV20-1 with TRBJ2-3, with 7 positions matching TRBD2. The V gene's germline CDR1 is DFQATT and CDR2 SNEGSKA (reference sequence). The length of the CDR3 is 13 residues. The V and J ends lost 8 bases and 4 bases, in that order; junction bases with no gene match: 9. The CDR3: CSTGGSVADTQYF. The DNA for the CDR3 is TGCAGTACTGGCGGGAGTGTGGCAGATACGCAGTATTTT.

The chain combines TRBV3-1 with TRBJ1-2; D is undetermined. Germline CDR1 and CDR2: LGHDT and YNNKEL (reference sequence). Trimming shortened V by 2 bases and J by 0 bases, and 10 bases separated the two germline ends. The CDR3 spans 15 residues. CDR3 amino acids: CASSQKGVPNYGYTF. CDR3 sequence (DNA): TGTGCCAGCAGCCAAAAGGGTGTCCCTAACTATGGCTACACCTTC.

The chain employs TRBV20-1 and TRBJ2-1; TRBD2 agrees at 9 bases. The CDR3 is made up of 15 amino acids. J lost 7 bases, V lost 5 bases, and 12 bases had no gene match. The germline gives CDR1 DFQATT, CDR2 SNEGSKA (reference sequence). CDR3 region: CSAYQVAGDRNEQFF. CDR3 nucleotide sequence: TGCAGTGCTTATCAGGTAGCGGGAGACCGTAATGAGCAGTTCTTC.